This TCR beta chain derives from a study of blood T cell repertoires in COVID-19. Overall study: Spain, Italy and the United States supplied samples that represented acute and convalescent COVID-19. PBMCs, B-cell-depleted T cells, or T cells were the source of the cDNA or gDNA that made up the material.

CDR3 length: 14 residues. The J segment lost 3 bases and the V segment lost 3 bases, leaving 4 bases of the junction unmatched. Germline loops: CDR1 KGHSH, CDR2 LQKENI. Under the authors' procedure: The assay estimated nucleated cells by amplifying reference gene primers. Generated by immunoSEQ multiplex PCR, the TCRdb table keeps only in-frame clones and is missing some. V and J calls and clone size are copied from that table; D and trimming were computed from the DNA. The sample has 200,000 to 250,000 clones; roughly 84% are singletons. The TCR comes from a man aged 45 to 65 with active or convalescent COVID-19. Source material: peripheral blood. V is TRBV18 and J is TRBJ2-5; TRBD1 matches 7 bases. The CDR3 sequence is CASSPKGQEETQYF. In DNA form, the CDR3 reads TGTGCCAGCTCACCTAAAGGACAGGAAGAGACCCAGTACTTC.